A selection of T cell receptor beta chains follows, all from one sample in a study of T cell repertoires in ileal Crohn's disease. The assay was immunoSEQ multiplex PCR, and TCRdb's table has in-frame clones only and misses some. The sample consists of 14,000 or so clones, around 80% of them appearing once. Material for sequencing was ileal tissue. The receptors here all came from an adult with Crohn's disease. Both conserved end residues are part of each CDR3. D genes are given only for firm matches. The size of a clone is reported for some rows only, either as once, few or many, or as a class for expanded clones.

clone size: .; J gene: TRBJ2-5; V gene: TRBV5-4; D gene: .; CDR3 DNA: TGTGCCAGCAGCTCCCGTGGGCCCCAAGAGACCCAGTACTTC; CDR3 protein: CASSSRGPQETQYF
clone size: .; J gene: TRBJ1-3; V gene: TRBV5-1; D gene: TRBD1; CDR3 DNA: TGCGCCAGCAGCTTGACGGGACAGCGCAGCTCTGGAAACACCATATATTTT; CDR3 protein: CASSLTGQRSSGNTIYF
clone size: .; J gene: TRBJ2-7; V gene: TRBV7-2; D gene: TRBD2; CDR3 DNA: TGTGCCAGCAGCTTCCCCCTAGCGGGGGGTCTCTCCTACGAGCAGTACTTC; CDR3 protein: CASSFPLAGGLSYEQYF
clone size: .; J gene: TRBJ1-2; V gene: TRBV5-6; D gene: TRBD1; CDR3 DNA: TGTGCCAGCAGCTTAGACAGGGGGCTCGGCTACACCTTC; CDR3 protein: CASSLDRGLGYTF
clone size: .; J gene: TRBJ1-5; V gene: TRBV19; D gene: .; CDR3 DNA: TGTGCCAGTAGTATAACAGGCGAACAGCCCCAGCATTTT; CDR3 protein: CASSITGEQPQHF
clone size: .; J gene: TRBJ2-1; V gene: TRBV30; D gene: TRBD2; CDR3 DNA: TGTGCCTGGAGTGTGGGGGCGGGGGGAAGGAATGAGCAGTTCTTC; CDR3 protein: CAWSVGAGGRNEQFF
clone size: .; J gene: TRBJ1-1; V gene: TRBV5-1; D gene: TRBD1; CDR3 DNA: TGCGCCAGCGCAAGGGAAGGGGGCCTGTACACTGAAGCTTTCTTT; CDR3 protein: CASAREGGLYTEAFF
clone size: .; J gene: TRBJ1-1; V gene: TRBV5-4; D gene: TRBD1; CDR3 DNA: TGTGCCAGCAGCCCCGGGACAGGCCGCCCGGAAGCTTTCTTT; CDR3 protein: CASSPGTGRPEAFF
clone size: .; J gene: TRBJ2-7; V gene: TRBV5-1; D gene: TRBD2; CDR3 DNA: TGCGCCAGCAGCCCCCTCCGCGGGAGCTCCTACGAGCAGTACTTC; CDR3 protein: CASSPLRGSSYEQYF
clone size: .; J gene: TRBJ2-1; V gene: TRBV6-1; D gene: .; CDR3 DNA: TGTGCCAGCAGCCAGGGGCACAGTTGGGCAAATGAGCAGTTCTTC; CDR3 protein: CASSQGHSWANEQFF
clone size: .; J gene: TRBJ2-3; V gene: TRBV28; D gene: .; CDR3 DNA: TGTGCCAGCAGTGCCGGTACTATAAGCACAGATACGCAGTATTTT; CDR3 protein: CASSAGTISTDTQYF
clone size: .; J gene: TRBJ2-2; V gene: TRBV6-1; D gene: TRBD2; CDR3 DNA: TGTGCCAGCAGTGATTTAGCGGGGATGGGAACCGGGGAGCTGTTTTTT; CDR3 protein: CASSDLAGMGTGELFF
clone size: .; J gene: TRBJ1-1; V gene: TRBV29-1; D gene: .; CDR3 DNA: TGCAGCGTTGATCCCTCGACAGTGAACACTGAAGCTTTCTTT; CDR3 protein: CSVDPSTVNTEAFF
clone size: .; J gene: TRBJ2-5; V gene: TRBV29-1; D gene: TRBD1; CDR3 DNA: TGCAGCGTTGCCAGGGGGAGCCTCCAAGAGACCCAGTACTTC; CDR3 protein: CSVARGSLQETQYF
clone size: .; J gene: TRBJ2-6; V gene: TRBV19; D gene: TRBD1; CDR3 DNA: TGTGCCAGTACAATCTCTGGGACAGGGACTTTTGCTGGGGCCAACGTCCTGACTTTC; CDR3 protein: CASTISGTGTFAGANVLTF
clone size: .; J gene: TRBJ1-1; V gene: TRBV6-5; D gene: .; CDR3 DNA: TGTGCCAGCAACCAAGTGACGGGGACTGAAGCTTTCTTT; CDR3 protein: CASNQVTGTEAFF
clone size: few; J gene: TRBJ2-5; V gene: TRBV15; D gene: TRBD1; CDR3 DNA: TGTGCCACCAGCAGGGACAGGATGGGGGAGACCCAGTACTTC; CDR3 protein: CATSRDRMGETQYF
clone size: .; J gene: TRBJ1-2; V gene: TRBV19; D gene: .; CDR3 DNA: TGTGCCAGTAGAGGGCAGGGATATGGCTACACCTTC; CDR3 protein: CASRGQGYGYTF
clone size: .; J gene: TRBJ2-7; V gene: TRBV10-3; D gene: .; CDR3 DNA: TGTGCCATCAGTGAGTCGGGTCATCGGACTGGAAACTACGAGCAGTACTTC; CDR3 protein: CAISESGHRTGNYEQYF
clone size: few; J gene: TRBJ2-3; V gene: TRBV4-2; D gene: TRBD2; CDR3 DNA: TGTGCCAGCGCCCCACGACTAGCGGGAGACACAGATACGCAGTATTTT; CDR3 protein: CASAPRLAGDTDTQYF
clone size: few; J gene: TRBJ1-4; V gene: TRBV5-4; D gene: .; CDR3 DNA: TGTGCCAGCAGCTTGGCGGGGGGGTTTAATGAAAAACTGTTTTTT; CDR3 protein: CASSLAGGFNEKLFF
clone size: .; J gene: TRBJ2-2; V gene: TRBV5-8; D gene: TRBD1; CDR3 DNA: TGTGCCAGCCTGAAGATGACAGGGCCGTCCGGGGAGCTGTTTTTT; CDR3 protein: CASLKMTGPSGELFF
clone size: .; J gene: TRBJ2-3; V gene: TRBV19; D gene: .; CDR3 DNA: TGTGCCAGTAGTATAGTGGGCCGCACAGATACGCAGTATTTT; CDR3 protein: CASSIVGRTDTQYF
clone size: once; J gene: TRBJ1-2; V gene: TRBV7-9; D gene: TRBD1; CDR3 DNA: TGTGCCAGCAGCGACGGACAGGGGCCCCGTGGCTACACCTTC; CDR3 protein: CASSDGQGPRGYTF
clone size: .; J gene: TRBJ2-7; V gene: TRBV27; D gene: TRBD2; CDR3 DNA: TGTGCCAGCAGTTCCGATAGCGGGAGGGCGGGGTATGCGGGCGAGCAGTACTTC; CDR3 protein: CASSSDSGRAGYAGEQYF
clone size: .; J gene: TRBJ2-7; V gene: TRBV10-3; D gene: TRBD2; CDR3 DNA: TGTGCCATCAGCACTAGCGAGACCTACGAGCAGTACTTC; CDR3 protein: CAISTSETYEQYF
clone size: .; J gene: TRBJ2-5; V gene: TRBV9; D gene: TRBD1; CDR3 DNA: TGTGCCAGCAGCGTGTCACAGGGGCGGCAAGAGACCCAGTACTTC; CDR3 protein: CASSVSQGRQETQYF
clone size: .; J gene: TRBJ1-5; V gene: TRBV18; D gene: TRBD1; CDR3 DNA: TGTGCCAGCTCACCAAATACACGGACAGGGGCCAATCAGCCCCAGCATTTT; CDR3 protein: CASSPNTRTGANQPQHF
clone size: .; J gene: TRBJ2-3; V gene: TRBV18; D gene: TRBD2; CDR3 DNA: TGTGCCAGCTCACCACAAACTAGCGGATCCGCAGATACGCAGTATTTT; CDR3 protein: CASSPQTSGSADTQYF
clone size: .; J gene: TRBJ2-3; V gene: TRBV2; D gene: TRBD2; CDR3 DNA: TGTGCCAGCAGTGAACAGCGGGGTTACACAGATACGCAGTATTTT; CDR3 protein: CASSEQRGYTDTQYF
clone size: .; J gene: TRBJ2-7; V gene: TRBV14; D gene: .; CDR3 DNA: TGTGCCAGCAGCCTGGGACTCTACGAGCAGTACTTC; CDR3 protein: CASSLGLYEQYF
clone size: .; J gene: TRBJ2-3; V gene: TRBV28; D gene: TRBD2; CDR3 DNA: TGTGCCAGCAGTTCTCCTAGCGGGGGTAGCACAGATACGCAGTATTTT; CDR3 protein: CASSSPSGGSTDTQYF
clone size: .; J gene: TRBJ1-1; V gene: TRBV2; D gene: TRBD1; CDR3 DNA: TGTGCCAGCAGTCTTGCAGGGGGTCGATCGAACACTGAAGCTTTCTTT; CDR3 protein: CASSLAGGRSNTEAFF
clone size: .; J gene: TRBJ1-6; V gene: TRBV10-3; D gene: .; CDR3 DNA: TGTGCCACGGGAGCTGGGGGCTATAATTCACCCCTCCACTTT; CDR3 protein: CATGAGGYNSPLHF
clone size: once; J gene: TRBJ2-6; V gene: TRBV7-8; D gene: .; CDR3 DNA: TGTGCCAGCAGCTTCAGGGTCTCTGGGGCCAACGTCCTGACTTTC; CDR3 protein: CASSFRVSGANVLTF
clone size: .; J gene: TRBJ1-5; V gene: TRBV6-6; D gene: .; CDR3 DNA: TGTGCCAGCAGTCGAGACAGATACAATCAGCCCCAGCATTTT; CDR3 protein: CASSRDRYNQPQHF
clone size: few; J gene: TRBJ2-1; V gene: TRBV5-1; D gene: TRBD2; CDR3 DNA: TGCGCCAGCAGCTTAGCGGGAGTAGGATACAATGAGCAGTTCTTC; CDR3 protein: CASSLAGVGYNEQFF